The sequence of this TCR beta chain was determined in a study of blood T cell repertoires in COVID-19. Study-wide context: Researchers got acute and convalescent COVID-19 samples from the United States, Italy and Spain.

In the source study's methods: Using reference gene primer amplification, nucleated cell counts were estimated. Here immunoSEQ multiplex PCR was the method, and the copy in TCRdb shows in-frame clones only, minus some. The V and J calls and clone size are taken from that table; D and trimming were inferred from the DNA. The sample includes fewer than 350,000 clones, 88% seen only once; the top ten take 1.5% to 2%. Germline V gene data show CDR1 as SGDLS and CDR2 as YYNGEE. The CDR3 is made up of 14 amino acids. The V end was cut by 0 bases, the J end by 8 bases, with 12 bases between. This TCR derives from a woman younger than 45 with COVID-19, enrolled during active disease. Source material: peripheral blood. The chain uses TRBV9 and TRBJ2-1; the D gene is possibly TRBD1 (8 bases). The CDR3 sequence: CASSVDRGGDEQFF. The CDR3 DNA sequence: TGTGCCAGCAGCGTAGACAGGGGGGGCGATGAGCAGTTCTTC.